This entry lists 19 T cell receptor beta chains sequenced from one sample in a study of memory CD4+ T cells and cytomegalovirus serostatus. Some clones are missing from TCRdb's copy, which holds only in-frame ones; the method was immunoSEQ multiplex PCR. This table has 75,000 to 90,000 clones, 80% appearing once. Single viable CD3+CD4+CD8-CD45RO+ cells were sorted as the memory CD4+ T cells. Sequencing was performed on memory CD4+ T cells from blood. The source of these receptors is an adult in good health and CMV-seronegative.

CDR3 nucleotides: TGTGCCAGCAGGACGACAGGGGAGGGAAACATTCAGTACTTC. Translating it yields CASRTTGEGNIQYF. The rearrangement links TRBV6-6 to TRBJ2-4, with TRBD1 as a possible D gene (8 bases). CDR1 MNHNY and CDR2 SVGAGI come from the germline V gene (reference sequence). The CDR3 totals 14 residues. V shed 6 bases and J shed 6 bases, with 15 bases lying between them.

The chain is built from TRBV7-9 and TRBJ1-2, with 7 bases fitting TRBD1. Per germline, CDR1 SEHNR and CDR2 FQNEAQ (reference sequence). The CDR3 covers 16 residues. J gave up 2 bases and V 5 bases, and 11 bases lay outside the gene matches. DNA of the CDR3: TGTGCCAGCAGCATCCACAGGGGCGAAGGAAACTATGGCTACACCTTC. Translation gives CASSIHRGEGNYGYTF.

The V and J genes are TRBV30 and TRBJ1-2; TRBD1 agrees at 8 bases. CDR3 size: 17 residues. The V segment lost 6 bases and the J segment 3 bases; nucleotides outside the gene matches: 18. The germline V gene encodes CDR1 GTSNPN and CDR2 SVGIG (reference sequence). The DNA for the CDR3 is TGTGCCTGTCCCCGTAGCTTCCCCACAGGGGGACACTATGGCTACACCTTC. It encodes CACPRSFPTGGHYGYTF.

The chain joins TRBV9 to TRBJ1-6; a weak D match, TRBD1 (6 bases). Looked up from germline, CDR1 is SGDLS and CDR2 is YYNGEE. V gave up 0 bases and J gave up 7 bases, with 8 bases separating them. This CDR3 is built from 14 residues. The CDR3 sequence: CASSVEGVNSPLHF. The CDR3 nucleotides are TGTGCCAGCAGCGTAGAGGGGGTCAATTCACCCCTCCACTTT.

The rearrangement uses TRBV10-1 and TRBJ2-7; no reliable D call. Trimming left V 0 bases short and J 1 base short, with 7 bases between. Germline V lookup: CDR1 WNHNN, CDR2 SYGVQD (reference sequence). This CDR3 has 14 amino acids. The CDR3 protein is CASSESDNSYEQYF. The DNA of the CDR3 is TGCGCCAGCAGTGAGTCGGATAATTCCTACGAGCAGTACTTC.

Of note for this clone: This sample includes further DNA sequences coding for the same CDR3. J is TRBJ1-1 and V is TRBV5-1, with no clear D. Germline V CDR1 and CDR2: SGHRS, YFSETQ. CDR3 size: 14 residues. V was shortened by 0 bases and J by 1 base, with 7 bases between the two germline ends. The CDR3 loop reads CASSLGAGNTEAFF. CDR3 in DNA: TGCGCCAGCAGCTTGGGGGCAGGGAACACTGAAGCTTTCTTT.

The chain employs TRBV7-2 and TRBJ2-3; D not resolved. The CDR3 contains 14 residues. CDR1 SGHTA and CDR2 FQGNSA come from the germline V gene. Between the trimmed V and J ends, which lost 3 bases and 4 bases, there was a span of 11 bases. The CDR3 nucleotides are TGTGCCAGCAGCTTTCAGAACTGGGCAGATACGCAGTATTTT. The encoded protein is CASSFQNWADTQYF. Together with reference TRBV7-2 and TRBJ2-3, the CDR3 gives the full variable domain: GAGVSQSPSNKVTEKGKDVELRCDPISGHTALYWYRQSLGQGLEFLIYFQGNSAPDKSGLPSDRFSAERTGGSVSTLTIQRTQQEDSAVYLCASSFQNWADTQYFGPGTRLTVL.

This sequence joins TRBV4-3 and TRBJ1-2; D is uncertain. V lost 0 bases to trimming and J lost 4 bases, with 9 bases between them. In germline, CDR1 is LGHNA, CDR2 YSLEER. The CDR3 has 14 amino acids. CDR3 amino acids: CASSQDLGSYGYTF. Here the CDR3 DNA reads TGCGCCAGCAGCCAAGATTTGGGGAGCTATGGCTACACCTTC.

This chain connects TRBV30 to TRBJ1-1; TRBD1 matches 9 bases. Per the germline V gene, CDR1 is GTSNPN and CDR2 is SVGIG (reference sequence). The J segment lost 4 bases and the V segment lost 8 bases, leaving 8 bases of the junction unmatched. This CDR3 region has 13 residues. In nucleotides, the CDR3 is TGTGCCCAACCGACAGGGGGGGGCACTGAAGCTTTCTTT. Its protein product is CAQPTGGGTEAFF. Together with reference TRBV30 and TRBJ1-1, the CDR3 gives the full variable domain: SQTIHQWPATLVQPVGSPLSLECTVEGTSNPNLYWYRQAAGRGLQLLFYSVGIGQISSEVPQNLSASRPQDRQFILSSKKLLLSDSGFYLCAQPTGGGTEAFFGQGTRLTVV.

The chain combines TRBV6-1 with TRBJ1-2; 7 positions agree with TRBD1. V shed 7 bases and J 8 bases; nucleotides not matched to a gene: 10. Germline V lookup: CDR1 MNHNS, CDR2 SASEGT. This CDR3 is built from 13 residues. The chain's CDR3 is CASNTGDRKGYTF. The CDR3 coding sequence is TGTGCCAGCAACACAGGGGACCGCAAAGGCTACACCTTC.

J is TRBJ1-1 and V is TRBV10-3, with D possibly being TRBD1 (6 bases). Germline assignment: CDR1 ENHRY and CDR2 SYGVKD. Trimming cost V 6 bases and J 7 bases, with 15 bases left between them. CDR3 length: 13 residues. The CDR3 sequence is CAISGQISGEAFF. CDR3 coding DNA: TGTGCCATCAGCGGACAGATCTCGGGTGAAGCTTTCTTT.

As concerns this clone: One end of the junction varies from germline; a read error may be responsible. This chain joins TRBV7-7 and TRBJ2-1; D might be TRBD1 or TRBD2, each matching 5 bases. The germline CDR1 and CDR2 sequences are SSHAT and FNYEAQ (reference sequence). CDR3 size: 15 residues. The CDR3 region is CASSLTGTDNAEQFF. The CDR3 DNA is TGTGCTAGCAGCTTGACCGGGACCGACAACGCTGAGCAGTTCTTC.

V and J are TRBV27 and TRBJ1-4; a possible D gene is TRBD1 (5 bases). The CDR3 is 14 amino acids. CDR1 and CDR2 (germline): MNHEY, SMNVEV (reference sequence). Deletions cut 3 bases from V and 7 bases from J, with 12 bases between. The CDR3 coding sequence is TGTGCCAGCAGTTTTGGAGGGGCAGGTGAAAAACTGTTTTTT. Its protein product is CASSFGGAGEKLFF.

Here the CDR3 DNA reads TGTGCCACCAGCAGAGGGTCTTACGAGCAGTACTTC. Its translation: CATSRGSYEQYF. The J gene is TRBJ2-7, the V gene TRBV15; D remains ambiguous. Trimming shortened V by 1 base and J by 4 bases, and 5 bases separated the two germline ends. Germline V gene data show CDR1 as LNHNV and CDR2 as YYDKDF (reference sequence). The CDR3 runs 12 residues.

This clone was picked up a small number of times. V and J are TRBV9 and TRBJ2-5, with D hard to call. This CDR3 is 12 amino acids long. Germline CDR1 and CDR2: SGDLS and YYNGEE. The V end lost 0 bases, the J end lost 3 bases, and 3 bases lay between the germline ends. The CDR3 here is CASSVGEETQYF. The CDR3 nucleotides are TGTGCCAGCAGCGTAGGGGAAGAGACCCAGTACTTC.

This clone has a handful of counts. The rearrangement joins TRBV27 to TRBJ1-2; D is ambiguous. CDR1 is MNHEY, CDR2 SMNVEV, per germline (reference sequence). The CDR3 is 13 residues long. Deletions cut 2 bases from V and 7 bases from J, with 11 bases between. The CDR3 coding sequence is TGTGCCAGCAGTTTAGTGGGGTCGGGTGGCTACACCTTC. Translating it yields CASSLVGSGGYTF.

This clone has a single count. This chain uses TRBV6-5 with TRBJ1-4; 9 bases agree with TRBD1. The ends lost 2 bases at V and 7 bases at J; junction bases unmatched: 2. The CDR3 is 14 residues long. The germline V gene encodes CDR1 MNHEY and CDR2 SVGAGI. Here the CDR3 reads CASSYGDRVEKLFF. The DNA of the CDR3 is TGTGCCAGCAGTTACGGGGACAGGGTTGAAAAACTGTTTTTT.

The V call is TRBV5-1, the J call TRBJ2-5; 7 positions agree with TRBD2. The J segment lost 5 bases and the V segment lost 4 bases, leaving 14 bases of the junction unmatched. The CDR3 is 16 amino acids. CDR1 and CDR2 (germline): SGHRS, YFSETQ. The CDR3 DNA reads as TGCGCCAGCAGCACGTCCCGGGACCCCGGGGGGGAGACCCAGTACTTC. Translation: CASSTSRDPGGETQYF.

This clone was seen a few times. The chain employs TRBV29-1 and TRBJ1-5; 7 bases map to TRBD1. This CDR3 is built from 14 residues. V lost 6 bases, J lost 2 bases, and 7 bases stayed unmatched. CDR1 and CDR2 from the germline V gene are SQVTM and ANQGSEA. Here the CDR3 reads CSVGDRDGNQPQHF. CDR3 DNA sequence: TGCAGCGTCGGTGACAGGGATGGCAATCAGCCCCAGCATTTT.